Listed below are T cell receptor beta chains from one sample, sequenced in a study of molecular identifiers for immune sequencing clone quantification. TCRdb itself ran the PCR reads through MiXCR, one entry per CDR3 protein. The repertoire holds under 650,000 distinct CDR3 sequences, 15% to 20% seen once, with roughly 0.83% in the top ten. Sequencing was done on a sample of naive CD8+ T cells from blood, with Jurkat cell RNA spiked in. All receptors come from a human donor in good health. Some libraries in this study had Jurkat cell RNA spiked in. Each CDR3 is given with its conserved first and last residue. D genes are given only for firm matches. Clone sizes are given selectively: once, few, many, or a class where the clone is expanded.

D,J,size,V,CDR3,DNA
NA,TRBJ1-1,many,TRBV9,CASSGQVNTEAFF,TGTGCCAGCAGCGGACAGGTTAACACTGAAGCTTTCTTT
NA,TRBJ2-2,NA,TRBV19,CASRVGGSAGELFF,TGTGCCAGTAGAGTGGGGGGTAGCGCCGGGGAGCTGTTTTTT
NA,TRBJ2-7,NA,TRBV15,CATSGDSGAVYEQYF,TGTGCCACCAGCGGGGATTCCGGGGCCGTCTACGAGCAGTACTTC
NA,TRBJ1-5,many,TRBV21-1,CASSPDRGLGPQHF,TGTGCCAGCAGCCCCGACAGGGGCTTAGGGCCCCAGCATTTT
NA,TRBJ2-5,many,TRBV20-1,CSARAVRMNQETQYF,TGCAGTGCCCGCGCGGTGCGGATGAACCAAGAGACCCAGTACTTC
NA,TRBJ1-1,few,TRBV11-2,CASRGPMNTEAFF,TGTGCCAGCAGGGGACCGATGAACACTGAAGCTTTCTTT
NA,TRBJ2-1,many,TRBV11-3,CASSFRGVNEQFF,TGTGCCAGCAGCTTCCGAGGGGTGAATGAGCAGTTCTTC
NA,TRBJ2-3,many,TRBV29-1,CSVTGRGVNTDTQYF,TGCAGCGTCACGGGTCGAGGAGTTAACACAGATACGCAGTATTTT
NA,TRBJ2-1,many,TRBV24-1,CATSPGFFPYNEQFF,TGTGCCACCTCCCCAGGGTTTTTCCCCTACAATGAGCAGTTCTTC
TRBD1,TRBJ1-6,few,TRBV20-1,CSARDPDRVNSPLHF,TGCAGTGCTAGAGATCCCGACAGGGTTAATTCACCCCTCCACTTT
NA,TRBJ2-1,NA,TRBV4-1,CAGSQDQAGSSYNEQFF,TGCGCCGGCAGCCAAGATCAAGCGGGTTCCTCCTACAATGAGCAGTTCTTC
TRBD2,TRBJ2-7,many,TRBV28,CASSPREGLLGQYF,TGTGCCAGCAGCCCCCGGGAGGGTTTACTAGGGCAGTACTTC
NA,TRBJ2-5,NA,TRBV12-3/TRBV12-4,CASSPGLRETQYF,TGTGCCAGCAGTCCAGGGCTGCGAGAGACCCAGTACTTC
NA,TRBJ1-4,many,TRBV7-9,CASSLGWIADEKLFF,TGTGCCAGCAGCTTAGGATGGATTGCGGATGAAAAACTGTTTTTT
TRBD2,TRBJ2-7,many,TRBV20-1,CSARYGTSVYEQYF,TGCAGTGCTAGATACGGGACTAGCGTCTACGAGCAGTACTTC
NA,TRBJ2-7,NA,TRBV27,CASSKRGFTPSAEQYF,TGTGCCAGTTCAAAAAGGGGCTTTACGCCCTCCGCCGAGCAGTACTTC
NA,TRBJ2-5,many,TRBV15,CATRPTQGTQYF,TGTGCCACCAGACCGACACAGGGGACCCAGTACTTC
TRBD2,TRBJ2-1,few,TRBV6-5,CASSYSGTSGNEQFF,TGTGCCAGCAGTTACTCGGGGACTAGCGGCAATGAGCAGTTCTTC
NA,TRBJ1-2,few,TRBV25-1,CASSEYRGGYTF,TGTGCCAGCAGTGAATACAGGGGCGGCTACACCTTC
TRBD1,TRBJ1-1,many,TRBV6-5,CASSITTGWTEAFF,TGTGCCAGCAGTATTACGACAGGGTGGACTGAAGCTTTCTTT
TRBD2,TRBJ2-7,few,TRBV5-5,CASSLLAGEQEQYF,TGTGCCAGCAGCTTACTAGCGGGAGAACAAGAGCAGTACTTC
NA,TRBJ2-7,many,TRBV12-3/TRBV12-4,CASSPGPTYEQYF,TGTGCCAGCAGTCCCGGCCCCACCTACGAGCAGTACTTC
NA,TRBJ2-1,many,TRBV4-1,CASSQDRTEQFF,TGCGCCAGCAGCCAAGATCGGACAGAGCAGTTCTTC
TRBD2,TRBJ2-5,NA,TRBV15,CATSRGRGTSGRAGETQYF,TGTGCCACCAGCAGAGGAAGAGGGACTAGCGGGAGGGCGGGGGAGACCCAGTACTTC
NA,TRBJ1-2,many,TRBV4-3,CASSQEKRPSGYGYTF,TGCGCCAGCAGCCAAGAGAAACGGCCCAGTGGCTATGGCTACACCTTC
NA,TRBJ1-1,NA,TRBV7-9,CASGYVGGFTEAFF,TGTGCCAGCGGGTATGTCGGGGGGTTCACTGAAGCTTTCTTT
NA,TRBJ1-1,many,TRBV28,CASSYDLNTEAFF,TGTGCCAGCAGTTACGACTTGAACACTGAAGCTTTCTTT
NA,TRBJ1-6,NA,TRBV27,CASSFQGRNSPLHF,TGTGCCAGCAGTTTTCAGGGGAGAAATTCACCCCTCCACTTT
TRBD2,TRBJ2-1,few,TRBV19,CASSIAVAGAYNEQFF,TGTGCCAGTAGTATCGCGGTGGCGGGGGCCTACAATGAGCAGTTCTTC
TRBD1,TRBJ2-1,NA,TRBV7-9,CASSSKLTGSISPSYNGQFF,TGTGCCAGCAGCTCCAAGCTGACAGGGTCCATTTCCCCTTCCTACAATGGGCAGTTCTTC
TRBD2,TRBJ2-3,many,TRBV29-1,CSVEDGLAGVGGTDTQYF,TGCAGCGTTGAAGATGGTCTAGCGGGAGTTGGGGGCACAGATACGCAGTATTTT
TRBD1,TRBJ1-5,NA,TRBV13,CAGSSGQGDQPQHF,TGTGCCGGCAGCTCAGGACAGGGGGATCAGCCCCAGCATTTT
TRBD1,TRBJ2-7,many,TRBV28,CASSLLRTGGYEQYF,TGTGCCAGCAGCCTCCTTCGGACAGGGGGATACGAGCAGTACTTC
NA,TRBJ2-5,many,TRBV19,CASSTPTVGQETQYF,TGTGCCAGTAGTACCCCGACAGTAGGCCAAGAGACCCAGTACTTC
NA,TRBJ1-5,many,TRBV27,CASRPGLSNQPQHF,TGTGCCAGCAGACCAGGGCTTAGCAATCAGCCCCAGCATTTT
TRBD2,TRBJ2-1,many,TRBV7-3,CASRPSGSPYNEQFF,TGTGCCAGCAGACCAAGCGGGAGTCCCTACAATGAGCAGTTCTTC
NA,TRBJ1-3,many,TRBV7-6,CASSLGTRAGNTIYF,TGTGCCAGCAGCTTAGGAACCAGGGCTGGAAACACCATATATTTT
NA,TRBJ1-5,many,TRBV28,CASSFGPGTQAPQHF,TGTGCCAGCAGTTTTGGGCCAGGCACTCAGGCGCCCCAGCATTTT
NA,TRBJ2-7,few,TRBV11-2,CASSLGPGDAYEQYF,TGTGCCAGCAGCTTAGGCCCAGGAGACGCCTACGAGCAGTACTTC
NA,TRBJ1-1,many,TRBV12-3/TRBV12-4,CASSRNTEAFF,TGTGCCAGCAGTAGGAACACTGAAGCTTTCTTT
NA,TRBJ1-1,many,TRBV5-6,CASSPDRGAGWGTEAFF,TGTGCCAGCAGCCCGGATAGAGGTGCAGGTTGGGGCACTGAAGCTTTCTTT